This TCR beta chain was sequenced for a study of T cells after yellow fever vaccination. Whole-study findings and limits: Any FACS-sorted repertoire could hold abundant clonotypes that contaminate it from the bulk population. Most clones from primary vaccination resurfaced after the booster (96% CD4, over 75% CD8).

In regard to this clonotype: Antigen: not known.

V lost 2 bases to trimming and J lost 0 bases, with 16 bases between them. This CDR3 has 17 amino acids. The germline V gene encodes CDR1 MGHRA and CDR2 YSYEKL. TCRdb redid the calling of the 5' RACE reads with MiXCR, one entry per CDR3 protein. The sample carries some 560,000 distinct CDR3 sequences, less than 20% recorded once. The chain couples TRBV4-1 to TRBJ1-2; D may be TRBD1 (5 bases). The TCR sequence derives from a man between 18 and 35 years old who received the YFV17D yellow fever vaccine. This sample comprised PBMCs, obtained about 5 days after the first yellow fever vaccination. The CDR3 region is CASSQSGRVGSNYGYTF. For the CDR3, the DNA is TGCGCCAGCAGCCAATCAGGGAGAGTTGGATCTAACTATGGCTACACCTTC.